This TCR beta chain stems from a study of blood T cell repertoires in COVID-19 (dated by TCRdb to 2020 to 2022). Study-wide context: Collaborator samples came from the United States, Italy and Spain and covered acute and convalescent phases of COVID-19. The material from the prospective study consisted of cDNA or gDNA derived from T cells, B-cell-depleted T cells, or PBMCs. Subjects who had been exposed to COVID-19, were actively infected with it, or had recovered from it provided the deeply sampled blood TCRbeta repertoires that made up the dataset. The repertoires were released in a freely available public database meant as a resource for research on the immune response to SARS-CoV-2. Samples came from the ongoing ImmuneRACE study (first 160 participants) plus 1,254 subjects from 6 global collaborators. Nearly every sample came with metadata listing a de-identified subject ID, COVID-19 status, age in years and sex. Where HLA class I and class II types were available, the types were taken from metadata supplied by the sample provider, not from assay-based typing. On the study overall, not on this receptor specifically: Clinical and demographic metadata were provided uncurated, with the amount varying by source and participant.

The CDR3 numbers 15 residues from cysteine through phenylalanine. The CDR3 DNA has 45 bases and is translated from base 1. CDR1 and CDR2, per the germline V gene (reference sequence), are LGHDT and YNNKEL. V ends up 4 bases short and J 3 bases short, with an unmatched junction base count of 7. Whole blood was collected in K2EDTA tubes by collaborating institutions according to the institutions' own protocols. For TCRbeta analysis, collaborator samples were shipped as frozen whole blood, as isolated PBMCs, or as DNA extracted from either sample type. To note about this clone: The clone's antigen remains unknown. One base away there is no much larger clone; base qualities are not given.

TCRbeta CDR3 regions were amplified from genomic DNA using the immunoSEQ Assay, a bias-controlled multiplex PCR. The source study handled its data this way. Nucleated cell counts per sample were estimated from amplification of reference gene primers within the assay. To quantify the absolute abundance of each unique TCRbeta CDR3 rearrangement, sequence reads were collapsed and filtered. For each sample, productive Simpson clonality was calculated as the square root of Simpson's diversity index over productive rearrangements. TCRdb limited this immuneACCESS table to in-frame rearrangements with V and J called. A share of clones is missing; checked studies link under half to unresolved V genes, and the rest is unexplained. That table supplies the V and J calls and clone size; D and trimming were determined from the DNA. Recorded for this sample are 200,000 to 250,000 clones; 86% of them occurred a single time. About 12% of the sample rests with the top ten.

This TCR was sampled from an elderly man with acute or convalescent COVID-19. The sequenced sample was peripheral blood. The sequence joins TRBV3-1 (or the pseudogene TRBV3-2) to TRBJ2-5, with 8 middle bases fitting TRBD2. CDR3 region: CASSLAGGREETQYF. The DNA reads as follows: TGTGCCAGCAGCCTTGCGGGAGGCAGAGAAGAGACCCAGTACTTC.